Listed below are T cell receptor beta chains from one sample, sequenced in a study of T cells in Graves' hyperthyroidism and ophthalmopathy. TCRdb reprocessed the multiplex PCR reads via MiXCR and lists one record per CDR3 protein. The data hold about 760,000 distinct CDR3 sequences, with roughly a third observed a single time. Sequencing was performed on blood. These receptors originate from a middle-aged woman with Graves' hyperthyroidism. CDR3s include the opening cysteine and the closing phenylalanine or tryptophan. D genes are given only for firm matches. Only some rows state a clone size, as once, few, many or a class for expanded clones.

V gene	D gene	J gene	clone size	CDR3 DNA	CDR3 protein
TRBV10-2	NA	TRBJ2-3	NA	TGCGCCAGCAGTGATGAAGCTAGCACAGATACGCAGTATTTT	CASSDEASTDTQYF
TRBV20-1	NA	TRBJ2-5	NA	TGCAGTGCTATGGGGACGGTCCAAGAGACCCAGTACTTC	CSAMGTVQETQYF
TRBV25-1	NA	TRBJ1-2	many	TGTGCCAGCAGTAAAGGGTTGGGGGGCTACACCTTC	CASSKGLGGYTF
TRBV2	NA	TRBJ1-2	many	TGTGCCAGCAGTGACGAACGCAGGTCCTATGGCTACACCTTC	CASSDERRSYGYTF
TRBV2	TRBD1	TRBJ2-5	many	TGTGCCAGCAACCATGGGACAGGGGGCTGGTCTTTAGAGACCCAGTACTTC	CASNHGTGGWSLETQYF
TRBV20-1	NA	TRBJ2-7	once	TGCAGTGCTAGAACGACGGCAGGGGACTACGAGCAGTACTTC	CSARTTAGDYEQYF
TRBV6-5	NA	TRBJ1-1	NA	TGTGCCAGCGGCCTTAGGGGGATGAGGGACACTGAAGCTTTCTTT	CASGLRGMRDTEAFF
TRBV7-2	NA	TRBJ2-7	NA	TGTGCCAGCAGCTTAGATTTTGGCGACAGCAAAGCCTACGAGCAGTACTTC	CASSLDFGDSKAYEQYF
TRBV4-3	NA	TRBJ1-2	NA	TGCGCCAGCAGCCAAGTTTCCAGTCCCAGGAGGGGCTATGGCTACACCTTC	CASSQVSSPRRGYGYTF
TRBV7-2	NA	TRBJ1-1	many	TGTGCCAGCAGCTTTTCAGCGGGCGCGGGCACTGAAGCTTTCTTT	CASSFSAGAGTEAFF
TRBV9	NA	TRBJ1-2	many	TGTGCCAGCAGCCTAGGACCGGGACGGCATAAAGGCTACACCTTC	CASSLGPGRHKGYTF
TRBV7-9	TRBD2	TRBJ2-7	few	TGTGCCTCGGCGGGGGATCCCTACGAGCAGTACTTC	CASAGDPYEQYF
TRBV10-3	TRBD1	TRBJ2-7	many	TGTGCCATCAGTGGGGGACAGGGTCCCGAGCAGTACTTC	CAISGGQGPEQYF
TRBV6-6	NA	TRBJ2-6	NA	TGTGCCAGCAGTTACTCTTCTTCGTCAGGCTTGATTTCTGGGGCCAACGTCCTGACTTTC	CASSYSSSSGLISGANVLTF
TRBV24-1	TRBD1	TRBJ1-2	many	TGTGCCACCAGTCCGACAGGGGGGGAGTTGAAGTATGGCTACACCTTC	CATSPTGGELKYGYTF
TRBV28	TRBD1	TRBJ1-1	NA	TGTGCCAGCAGTTTACCTTCGACAGGGGGCGAGACTGAAGCTTTCTTT	CASSLPSTGGETEAFF
TRBV7-2	NA	TRBJ1-2	many	TGTGCCAGCAGTCCCGCGGGAGGAGTCGATGGCTACACCTTC	CASSPAGGVDGYTF
TRBV19	NA	TRBJ2-2	many	TGTGCCAGTAAGATGGGCGGGAACACCGGGGAGCTGTTTTTT	CASKMGGNTGELFF
TRBV20-1	TRBD2	TRBJ2-1	NA	TGCAGTGCCAGTGGCCTAGCGGGGGCGAGGTTCTTC	CSASGLAGARFF
TRBV7-7	NA	TRBJ2-6	many	TGTGCAACGGGCTCTGGGGCCAACGTCCTGACTTTC	CATGSGANVLTF
TRBV7-2	TRBD1	TRBJ1-3	NA	TGTGCCAGCAGCTCCCGATGGACAGGGGGTGCCTACTCTGGAAACACCATATATTTT	CASSSRWTGGAYSGNTIYF
TRBV6-6	NA	TRBJ1-1	NA	TGTGCCAGCAGTTTCTTAGGCAGCCGGAACACTGAAGCTTTCTTT	CASSFLGSRNTEAFF
TRBV7-9	NA	TRBJ1-5	many	TGTGCCAGCAGCACCTCGGGGGGGCTCCTACATCAGCCCCAGCATTTT	CASSTSGGLLHQPQHF
TRBV20-1	TRBD2	TRBJ2-7	many	TGCAGTGCTAGGGGGGTCCGGGACTACTATTACGAGCAGTACTTC	CSARGVRDYYYEQYF
TRBV10-3	NA	TRBJ1-2	many	TGTGCCATCGGGAGCTATGGCTACACCTTC	CAIGSYGYTF
TRBV10-2	NA	TRBJ2-2	NA	TGCGCCAGCAGTGAGACTACGAACACCGGGGAGCTGTTTTTT	CASSETTNTGELFF
TRBV19	NA	TRBJ1-6	many	TGTGCCAGTAGTTTCGCAGGGCGTTCGAATTCACCCCTCCACTTT	CASSFAGRSNSPLHF
TRBV25-1	NA	TRBJ1-1	NA	TGTGCCAGCTTGGGTCCGGGGAACACTGAAGCTTTCTTT	CASLGPGNTEAFF
TRBV7-8	NA	TRBJ2-7	many	TGTGCCAGCAGCTTAGAAGCCTCTAGCTCCTACGAGCAGTACTTC	CASSLEASSSYEQYF
TRBV7-9	TRBD2	TRBJ2-5	many	TGTGCCAGCAGCTTAGGAGCGGGACCGCAAGAGACCCAGTACTTC	CASSLGAGPQETQYF
TRBV2	NA	TRBJ2-7	many	TGTGCCAGCAGTGGGGGTGGGACGCTCGAGCAGTACTTC	CASSGGGTLEQYF
TRBV7-2	NA	TRBJ2-2	many	TGTGCCAGCAGCGTACAGGGGAACACCGGGGAGCTGTTTTTT	CASSVQGNTGELFF
TRBV7-9	TRBD2	TRBJ2-5	many	TGTGCCAGCAGCACTGGACTAGCGGAGCAAGAGACCCAGTACTTC	CASSTGLAEQETQYF
TRBV24-1	NA	TRBJ1-5	few	TGTGCCACCAGTGATGGGGATGGAAGGGGATGGAATCAGCCCCAGCATTTT	CATSDGDGRGWNQPQHF
TRBV27	NA	TRBJ1-1	NA	TGTGCCAGCAAGGCAAGGGGCTACACTGAAGCTTTCTTT	CASKARGYTEAFF
TRBV12-3/TRBV12-4	TRBD1	TRBJ1-5	few	TGTGCCAGCAGAAGGACAGGGGTCAATCAGCCCCAGCATTTT	CASRRTGVNQPQHF
TRBV19	TRBD1	TRBJ1-2	NA	TGCGCCAGCAGCCAAGACCCGGACAGGGGGGACTATGGCTACACCTTC	CASSQDPDRGDYGYTF
TRBV7-2	TRBD1	TRBJ1-6	NA	TGTGCCAGCAGTTTAGGCCAGACAGGGGATACGTCCCCGTATTCACCCCTCCACTTT	CASSLGQTGDTSPYSPLHF
TRBV10-3	NA	TRBJ1-1	many	TGTGCCATCAGTGAGTTACGTCCCTCTCTCCAAACTGAAGCTTTCTTT	CAISELRPSLQTEAFF
TRBV7-9	NA	TRBJ1-6	many	TGTGCCAGCAGCCTAGGAACGATTTCACCCCTCCACTTT	CASSLGTISPLHF
TRBV7-2	TRBD1	TRBJ2-7	NA	TGCGCCAGCAGTTACAGGGGAATGGAGCAGTACTTC	CASSYRGMEQYF
TRBV30	NA	TRBJ1-3	NA	TGTGCCTGGAGTGATTACAGGGAATTCGCTGGAAACACCATATATTTT	CAWSDYREFAGNTIYF
TRBV20-1	NA	TRBJ2-7	few	TGCAGTGCTAGCGCCATTCGGGCCGGGTCTGGGCCCGAGCAGTACTTC	CSASAIRAGSGPEQYF
TRBV6-5	TRBD1	TRBJ1-4	once	TGTGCCAGCAGTTCGGGAGACAGGGGGAATGAAAAACTGTTTTTT	CASSSGDRGNEKLFF
TRBV29-1	TRBD1	TRBJ2-3	NA	TGCAGCGTTGAGGGACAGGGGAACACAGATACGCAGTATTTT	CSVEGQGNTDTQYF
TRBV7-2	TRBD2	TRBJ2-7	few	TGTGCCAGCAGCTTAGGCAACGGGAGGGCCGCCGAGCAGTACTTC	CASSLGNGRAAEQYF
TRBV7-3	TRBD2	TRBJ2-7	NA	TGTGCCAGCGCTAGCGGGGGGAGCTCCTACGAGCAGTACTTC	CASASGGSSYEQYF
TRBV19	NA	TRBJ1-5	NA	TGTGCCAGTAGTATCAGAGGGCCAAGCAATCAGCCCCAGCATTTT	CASSIRGPSNQPQHF
TRBV12-3/TRBV12-4	NA	TRBJ2-6	many	TGTGCCAGCAGTTTATCTCGCTCTGGGGCCAACGTCCTGACTTTC	CASSLSRSGANVLTF
TRBV6-5	NA	TRBJ2-7	NA	TGTGCCAGCAGTTGCGATTGGGGGGAGAAAACCTACGAGCAGTACTTC	CASSCDWGEKTYEQYF
TRBV7-2	NA	TRBJ1-4	few	TGTGCCAGCAGCTTAACTCCCACTGGGGAAAAACTGTTTTTT	CASSLTPTGEKLFF
TRBV15	NA	TRBJ2-1	NA	TGTGCCACCAGCAGAGTAAATGCGGGGAGGAATGAGCAGTTCTTC	CATSRVNAGRNEQFF
TRBV10-3	NA	TRBJ2-5	NA	TGTGCCAGCAGTTACTCTCGGCAAGAGACCCAGTACTTC	CASSYSRQETQYF
TRBV7-9	TRBD2	TRBJ2-5	many	TGTGCCAGCAGCTCCGCCGGACTAGTTCACGAGACCCAGTACTTC	CASSSAGLVHETQYF
TRBV7-6	NA	TRBJ1-4	once	TGTGCCAGCAGCTTAGGCGCGGGGCGGGGGAATGGAAAACTGTTTTTT	CASSLGAGRGNGKLFF